This TCR beta chain was sequenced during a study of vaccination effects on CD4 cells after COVID-19. Turning to the study itself: After the second dose, samples were taken at median day 72.

A word on this clone: The antigen is not known.

This CDR3 region has 14 residues. Germline CDR1 is MNHEY and CDR2 is SMNVEV (reference sequence). Trimming left V 3 bases short and J 2 bases short, with 9 bases between. Study results and caveats: A shortage of convalescent patients and an absence of early post-infection timepoints characterized the study. Pronounced clonal contraction occurred in clones induced by infection and by vaccine late after vaccination.

CD4+ T cell isolation took place after 10 days of culture. Two doses of either BNT162b2 or mRNA-1273 were given to each participant. A half-medium replacement with IL-2 medium was carried out on days 3 and 7. Some clones are missing from TCRdb's copy, which holds only in-frame ones; the method was immunoSEQ multiplex PCR. The sample holds tens of thousands of clones, around 69% seen once. This sequence was found in a human donor who received a COVID-19 vaccine. V is TRBV27 and J is TRBJ2-3, with D maybe TRBD2 (5 bases). Sample: CD4+ T cells from PBMCs cultured without peptide, taken after COVID-19 vaccination. CDR3 residues: CASSLSGNTDTQYF. CDR3 in DNA: TGTGCCAGCAGTTTGAGCGGTAACACAGATACGCAGTATTTT.